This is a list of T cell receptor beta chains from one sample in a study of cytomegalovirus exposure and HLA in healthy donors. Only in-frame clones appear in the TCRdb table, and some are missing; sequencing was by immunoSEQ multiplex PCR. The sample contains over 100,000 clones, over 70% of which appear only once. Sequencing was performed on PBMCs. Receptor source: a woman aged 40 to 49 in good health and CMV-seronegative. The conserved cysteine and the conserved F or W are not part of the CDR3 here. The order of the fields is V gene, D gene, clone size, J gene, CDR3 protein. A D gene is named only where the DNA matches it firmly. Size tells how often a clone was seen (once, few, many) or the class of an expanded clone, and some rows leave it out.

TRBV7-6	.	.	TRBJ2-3	ASSPDLYRTDTQY
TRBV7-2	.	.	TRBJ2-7	ASSSPSGPAGSYEQY
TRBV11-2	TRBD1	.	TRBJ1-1	ASSWTGGDTEAF
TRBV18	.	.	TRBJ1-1	ASSKGGPEAF
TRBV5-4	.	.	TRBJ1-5	ASSFGDQPQH
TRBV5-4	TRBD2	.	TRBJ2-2	ASSLAGGGNTGELF
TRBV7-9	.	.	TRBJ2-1	ASSSVRQGGYNEQF
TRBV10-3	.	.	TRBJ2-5	AISDQRGTMSQTQY
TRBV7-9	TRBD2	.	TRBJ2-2	ASSLTSGGTGELF
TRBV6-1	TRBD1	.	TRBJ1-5	ASLGTAASQPQH
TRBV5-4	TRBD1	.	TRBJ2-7	ASSLDQGAREQY
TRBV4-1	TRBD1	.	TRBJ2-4	ASSQDPVGTGKNIQY
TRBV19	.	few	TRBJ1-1	ASTPRDSRTTEAF
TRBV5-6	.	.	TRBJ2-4	ASRGGMDIQY
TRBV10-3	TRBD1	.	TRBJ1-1	AINGQGVFTEAF
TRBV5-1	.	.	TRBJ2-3	ASSPSRDFRGDTQY
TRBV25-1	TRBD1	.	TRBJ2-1	ASSNIPGQGLYEQF
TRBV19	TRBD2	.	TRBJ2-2	GAGGLNTGELF
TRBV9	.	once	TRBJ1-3	ASSVGGDGNTIY
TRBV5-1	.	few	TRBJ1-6	ASSLNLQGGSYNSPLH
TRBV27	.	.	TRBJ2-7	ASSLSRPTRGYEQY
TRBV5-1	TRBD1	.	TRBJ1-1	ASSLTGGTEAF
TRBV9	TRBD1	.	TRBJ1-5	ASSSGQPYQPQH
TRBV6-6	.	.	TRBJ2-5	ASSPQETQY
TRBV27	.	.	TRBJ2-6	ASSLRGRGTSGANVLT
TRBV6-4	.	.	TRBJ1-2	ASSESQGHGYT
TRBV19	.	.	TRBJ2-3	ASSSQGPSADTQY
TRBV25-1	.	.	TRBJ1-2	ASSELSDYGYT
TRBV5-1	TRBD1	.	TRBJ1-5	ASSPEAGGYQPQH
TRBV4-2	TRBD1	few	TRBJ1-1	ASSQGIAGTAEAF
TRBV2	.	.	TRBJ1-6	ASSEAARGYSPLH
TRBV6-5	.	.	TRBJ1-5	ASSYSPDNQPQH
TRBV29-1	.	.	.	SVVQRSYEQY